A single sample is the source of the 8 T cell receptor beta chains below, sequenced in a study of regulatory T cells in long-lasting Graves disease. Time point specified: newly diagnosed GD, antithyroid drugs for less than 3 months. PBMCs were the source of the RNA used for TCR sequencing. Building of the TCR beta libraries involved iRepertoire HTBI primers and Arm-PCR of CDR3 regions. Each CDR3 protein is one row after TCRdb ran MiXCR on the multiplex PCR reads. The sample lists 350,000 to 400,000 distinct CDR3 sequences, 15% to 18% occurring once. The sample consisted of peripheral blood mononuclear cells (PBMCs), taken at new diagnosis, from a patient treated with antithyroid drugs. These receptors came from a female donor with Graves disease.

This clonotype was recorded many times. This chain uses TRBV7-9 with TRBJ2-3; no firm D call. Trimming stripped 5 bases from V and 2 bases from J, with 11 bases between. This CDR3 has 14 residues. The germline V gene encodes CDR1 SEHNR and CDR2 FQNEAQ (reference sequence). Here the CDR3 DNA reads TGTGCCAGCAGCGCCACTTTTTACACAGATACGCAGTATTTT. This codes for CASSATFYTDTQYF.

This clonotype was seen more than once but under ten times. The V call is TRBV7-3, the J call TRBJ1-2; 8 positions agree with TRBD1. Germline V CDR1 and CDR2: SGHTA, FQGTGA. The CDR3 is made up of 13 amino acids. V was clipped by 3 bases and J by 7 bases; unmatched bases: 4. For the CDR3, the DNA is TGTGCCAGCAGCTTCGACAGGGGTTGTGGCTACACCTTC. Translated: CASSFDRGCGYTF. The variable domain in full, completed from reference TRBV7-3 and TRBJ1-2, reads GAGVSQTPSNKVTEKGKYVELRCDPISGHTALYWYRQSLGQGPEFLIYFQGTGAADDSGLPNDRFFAVRPEGSVSTLKIQRTERGDSAVYLCASSFDRGCGYTFGSGTRLTVV.

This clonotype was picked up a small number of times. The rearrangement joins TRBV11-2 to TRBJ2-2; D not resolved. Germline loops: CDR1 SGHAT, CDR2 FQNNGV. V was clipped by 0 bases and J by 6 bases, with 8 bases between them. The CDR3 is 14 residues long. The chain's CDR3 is CASSLDLGSGELFF. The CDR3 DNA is TGTGCCAGCAGCTTAGATTTGGGATCCGGGGAGCTGTTTTTT.

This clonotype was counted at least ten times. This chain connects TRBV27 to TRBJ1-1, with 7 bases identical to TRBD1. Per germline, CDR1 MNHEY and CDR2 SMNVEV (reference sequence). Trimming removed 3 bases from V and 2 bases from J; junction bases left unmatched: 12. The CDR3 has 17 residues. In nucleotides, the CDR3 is TGTGCCAGCAGTTTTAGCGGGACAGCCATCGCCAACACTGAAGCTTTCTTT. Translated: CASSFSGTAIANTEAFF.

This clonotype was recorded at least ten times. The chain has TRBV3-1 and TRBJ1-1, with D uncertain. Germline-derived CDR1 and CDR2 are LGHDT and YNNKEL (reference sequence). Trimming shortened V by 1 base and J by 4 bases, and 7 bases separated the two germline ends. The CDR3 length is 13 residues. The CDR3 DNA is TGTGCCAGCAGCCAAGGCGTTGTCACTGAAGCTTTCTTT. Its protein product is CASSQGVVTEAFF.

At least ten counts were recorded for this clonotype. CDR3 sequence (DNA): TGCAGTGCTAGAGGGAGGGGGGTCCTCTCCGCACTTAGGCAGTACTTC. It is translated as CSARGRGVLSALRQYF. The V call is TRBV20-1, the J call TRBJ2-7; D may correspond to TRBD1 or TRBD2 (6 bases each). CDR1 and CDR2 (germline): DFQATT, SNEGSKA (reference sequence). CDR3 length: 16 residues. The ends were cut back, 1 base at V and 9 bases at J, with 25 bases in the middle.

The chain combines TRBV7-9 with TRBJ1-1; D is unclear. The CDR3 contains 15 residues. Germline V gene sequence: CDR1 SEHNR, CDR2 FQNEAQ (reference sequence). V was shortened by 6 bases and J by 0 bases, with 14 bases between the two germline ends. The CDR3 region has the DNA TGTGCCAGCAGATCCGGACTGTTCATGAACACTGAAGCTTTCTTT. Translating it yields CASRSGLFMNTEAFF.

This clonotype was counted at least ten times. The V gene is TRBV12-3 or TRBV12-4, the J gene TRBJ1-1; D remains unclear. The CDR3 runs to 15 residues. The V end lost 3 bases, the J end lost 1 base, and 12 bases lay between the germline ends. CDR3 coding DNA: TGTGCCAGCAGTTTTGGGCGACCCAGGAACACTGAAGCTTTCTTT. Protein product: CASSFGRPRNTEAFF.